Below, 6 T cell receptor beta chains from the same sample are listed, as sequenced in a study of low-dose radiotherapy and immunotherapy resistance in tumors. Priming of first-strand cDNA relied on TRAV- and TRBV-specific primers (covering alpha and beta chains). The authors amplified TCRs for around 20 PCR cycles with a constant-region primer and a V-primer adapter. MiXCR, applied by TCRdb to the reads, yields one record per CDR3 protein. The sample yields more than 9,000 distinct CDR3 sequences, about 68% seen once. Source of these receptors: a human donor with advanced metastatic prostate, ovarian, gallbladder or colorectal cancer (not recorded which). This table probably holds off-target reads from a library built for another chain.

This sequence joins TRBV6-2 or TRBV6-3 and TRBJ2-7; the match to TRBD2 covers 13 bases. With V trimmed by 2 bases and J by 3 bases, 1 base remained unmatched. Germline V gene data show CDR1 as MNHEY and CDR2 as SVGEGT. The CDR3 contains 15 residues. CDR3 sequence: CASSYRTSGSYEQYF. The CDR3, as DNA: TGTGCCAGCAGTTACCGGACTAGCGGGAGCTACGAGCAGTACTTC.

The genes are TRBV28 and TRBJ1-5; D call uncertain. Germline values: CDR1 MDHEN, CDR2 SYDVKM. The CDR3 consists of 14 residues. With 2 bases removed from V and 3 bases from J, the gap between germline ends came to 8 bases. CDR3 sequence (DNA): TGTGCCAGCAGTTTAAACATGATCAATCAGCCCCAGCATTTT. This translates into CASSLNMINQPQHF.

The V and J genes are TRBV5-1 and TRBJ2-1, with a possible D match to TRBD2 (6 bases). The CDR3 totals 15 residues. In germline, CDR1 is SGHRS, CDR2 YFSETQ. The ends were cut back, 4 bases at V and 3 bases at J, with 14 bases in the middle. Written as DNA, the CDR3 is TGCGCCAGCAGCGGGACTGTTTACGGCTACAATGAGCAGTTCTTC. As protein: CASSGTVYGYNEQFF.

This chain uses TRBV12-3 or TRBV12-4 with TRBJ2-7; TRBD2 matches 7 bases. The CDR3 extends over 13 amino acids. The junction had 3 bases not matched to a gene; V was cut back by 1 base and J by 6 bases. The CDR3 loop is CASSLVAGVEQYF. In nucleotides, the CDR3 is TGTGCCAGCAGTTTAGTTGCGGGGGTCGAGCAGTACTTC.

The count of this clonotype is one. The V gene is TRBV6-6, the J gene TRBJ2-1; TRBD2 matches at 11 bases. Germline loops: CDR1 MNHNY, CDR2 SVGAGI (reference sequence). J was trimmed by 2 bases and V by 5 bases; bases with no gene match: 2. The CDR3 is made up of 15 amino acids. The CDR3 sequence is CASSQLAGAYNEQFF. The CDR3 DNA sequence: TGTGCCAGCAGTCAACTAGCGGGAGCCTACAATGAGCAGTTCTTC.

V usage is TRBV2 and J usage is TRBJ2-1, with 9 bases identical to TRBD1. CDR3 size: 15 residues. Germline lookup yields CDR1 SNHLY and CDR2 FYNNEI. V shed 8 bases and J 5 bases; nucleotides not matched to a gene: 10. The CDR3, as DNA: TGTGCCAGCTTAGAACAGGGGGCGAGCCACAATGAGCAGTTCTTC. This translates into CASLEQGASHNEQFF.